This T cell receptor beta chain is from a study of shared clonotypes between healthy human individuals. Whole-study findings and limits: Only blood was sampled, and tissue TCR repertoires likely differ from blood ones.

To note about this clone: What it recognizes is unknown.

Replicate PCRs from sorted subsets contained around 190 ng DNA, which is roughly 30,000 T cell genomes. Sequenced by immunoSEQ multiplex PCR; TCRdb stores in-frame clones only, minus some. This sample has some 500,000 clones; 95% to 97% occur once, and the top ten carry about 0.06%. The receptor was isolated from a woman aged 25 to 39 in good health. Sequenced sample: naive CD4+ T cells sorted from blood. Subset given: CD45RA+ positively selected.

The CDR3 region is CASSQGFGTSGLSSYNEQFF. DNA of the CDR3: TGCGCCAGCAGCCAAGGCTTCGGGACTAGCGGGCTGAGCTCCTACAATGAGCAGTTCTTC. The chain joins TRBV4-1 to TRBJ2-1; 12 bases agree with TRBD2. V lost 1 base, J lost 0 bases, and 10 bases stayed unmatched. Germline-derived CDR1 and CDR2 are MGHRA and YSYEKL. This CDR3 contains 20 residues.